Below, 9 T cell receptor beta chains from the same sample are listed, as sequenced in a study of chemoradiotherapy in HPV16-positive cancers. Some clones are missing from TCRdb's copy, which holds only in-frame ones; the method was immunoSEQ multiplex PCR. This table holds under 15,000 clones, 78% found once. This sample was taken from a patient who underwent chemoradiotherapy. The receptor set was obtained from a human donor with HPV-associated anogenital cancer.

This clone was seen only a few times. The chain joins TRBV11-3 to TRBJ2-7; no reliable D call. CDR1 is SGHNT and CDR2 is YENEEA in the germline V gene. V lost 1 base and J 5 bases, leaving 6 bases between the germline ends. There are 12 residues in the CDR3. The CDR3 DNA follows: TGTGCCAGCAGCTTAGCAGGAAACGAGCAGTACTTC. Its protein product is CASSLAGNEQYF.

The CDR3: CASSELDSPLHF. The CDR3 nucleotides are TGTGCCAGCAGTGAACTGGATTCACCCCTCCACTTT. This chain joins TRBV2 and TRBJ1-6; no clear D. CDR1 is SNHLY and CDR2 is FYNNEI in the germline V gene. This CDR3 spans 12 amino acids. V was trimmed by 2 bases and J by 8 bases, leaving 4 bases between them.

The CDR3 protein is CSVEDWTDGYTF. The CDR3 region has the DNA TGCAGCGTTGAAGATTGGACGGATGGCTACACCTTC. This sequence joins TRBV29-1 and TRBJ1-2; D gene unclear. This CDR3 spans 12 amino acids. Germline V CDR1 and CDR2: SQVTM, ANQGSEA. V was cut by 0 bases and J by 6 bases, with 8 bases left in between.

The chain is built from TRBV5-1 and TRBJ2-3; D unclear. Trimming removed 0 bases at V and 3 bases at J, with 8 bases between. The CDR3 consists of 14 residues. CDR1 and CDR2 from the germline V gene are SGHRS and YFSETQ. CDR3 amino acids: CASSLDRVTDTQYF. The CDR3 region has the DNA TGCGCCAGCAGCTTGGACCGGGTTACAGATACGCAGTATTTT.

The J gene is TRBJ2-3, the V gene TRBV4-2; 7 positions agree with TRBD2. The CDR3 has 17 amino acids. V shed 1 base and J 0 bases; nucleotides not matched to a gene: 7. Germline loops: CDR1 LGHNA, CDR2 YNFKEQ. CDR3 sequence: CASSQVRERGSTDTQYF. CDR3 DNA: TGTGCCAGCAGCCAAGTCAGAGAGCGGGGTAGCACAGATACGCAGTATTTT.

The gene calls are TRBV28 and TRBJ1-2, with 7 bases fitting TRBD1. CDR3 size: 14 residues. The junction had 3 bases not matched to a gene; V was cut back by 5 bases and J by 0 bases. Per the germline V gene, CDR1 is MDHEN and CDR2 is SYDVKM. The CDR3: CASSPTGSNYGYTF. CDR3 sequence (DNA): TGTGCCAGCAGTCCGACAGGGTCTAACTATGGCTACACCTTC.

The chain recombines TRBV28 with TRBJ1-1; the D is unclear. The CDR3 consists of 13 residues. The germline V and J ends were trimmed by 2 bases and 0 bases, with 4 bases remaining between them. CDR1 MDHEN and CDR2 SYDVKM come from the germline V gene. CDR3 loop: CASSLRVNTEAFF. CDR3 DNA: TGTGCCAGCAGTTTAAGAGTGAACACTGAAGCTTTCTTT. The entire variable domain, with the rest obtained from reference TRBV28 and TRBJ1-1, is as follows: DVKVTQSSRYLVKRTGEKVFLECVQDMDHENMFWYRQDPGLGLRLIYFSYDVKMKEKGDIPEGYSVSREKKERFSLILESASTNQTSMYLCASSLRVNTEAFFGQGTRLTVV.

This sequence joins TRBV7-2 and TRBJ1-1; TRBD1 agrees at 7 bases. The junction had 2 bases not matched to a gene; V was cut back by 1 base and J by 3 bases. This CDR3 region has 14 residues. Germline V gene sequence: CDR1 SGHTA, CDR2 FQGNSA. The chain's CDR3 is CASSLDRGHTEAFF. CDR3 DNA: TGTGCCAGCAGCTTAGACAGGGGCCACACTGAAGCTTTCTTT.

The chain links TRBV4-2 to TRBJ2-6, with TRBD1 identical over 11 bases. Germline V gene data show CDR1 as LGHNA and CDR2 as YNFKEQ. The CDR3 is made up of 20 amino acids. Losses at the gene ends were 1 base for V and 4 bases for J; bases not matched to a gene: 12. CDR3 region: CASSQGRGGQGATGANVLTF. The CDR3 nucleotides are TGTGCCAGCAGCCAAGGAAGGGGCGGACAGGGGGCTACCGGGGCCAACGTCCTGACTTTC.